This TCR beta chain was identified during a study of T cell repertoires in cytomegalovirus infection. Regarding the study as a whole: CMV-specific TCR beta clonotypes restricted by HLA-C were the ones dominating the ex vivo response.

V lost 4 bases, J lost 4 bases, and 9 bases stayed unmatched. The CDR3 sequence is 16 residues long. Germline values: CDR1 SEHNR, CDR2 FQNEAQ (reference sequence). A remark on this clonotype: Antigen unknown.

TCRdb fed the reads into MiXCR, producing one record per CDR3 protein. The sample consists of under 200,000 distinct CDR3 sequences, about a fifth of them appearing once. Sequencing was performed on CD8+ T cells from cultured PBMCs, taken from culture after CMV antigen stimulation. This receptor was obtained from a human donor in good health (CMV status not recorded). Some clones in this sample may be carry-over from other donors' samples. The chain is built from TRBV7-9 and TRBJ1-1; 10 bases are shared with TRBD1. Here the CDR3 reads CASSSSDRGRFTEAFF. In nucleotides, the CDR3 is TGTGCCAGCAGCTCTTCAGACAGGGGGCGGTTCACTGAAGCTTTCTTT.